This T cell receptor (beta chain) was identified in a study of cytomegalovirus exposure and HLA in healthy donors. Per the germline V gene, CDR1 is MNHEY and CDR2 is SVGAGI. V was trimmed by 0 bases and J by 11 bases, leaving 16 bases between them. The CDR3 consists of 14 residues. The study ran its PCR with 60 Vbeta and 13 Jbeta primers. Clones were sequenced by immunoSEQ multiplex PCR, and TCRdb holds only the in-frame ones, with some missing. The sample yields over 150,000 clones, around three quarters seen once. Input material: PBMCs. The chain recombines TRBV6-5 with TRBJ2-5, with D uncertain. This receptor was obtained from a man aged 35-49 years in good health and CMV-seronegative. The CDR3 region has the DNA TGTGCCAGCAGTTACTCGGTAGGCTCGACCGGGCAGTACTTC. Encoded protein: CASSYSVGSTGQYF.